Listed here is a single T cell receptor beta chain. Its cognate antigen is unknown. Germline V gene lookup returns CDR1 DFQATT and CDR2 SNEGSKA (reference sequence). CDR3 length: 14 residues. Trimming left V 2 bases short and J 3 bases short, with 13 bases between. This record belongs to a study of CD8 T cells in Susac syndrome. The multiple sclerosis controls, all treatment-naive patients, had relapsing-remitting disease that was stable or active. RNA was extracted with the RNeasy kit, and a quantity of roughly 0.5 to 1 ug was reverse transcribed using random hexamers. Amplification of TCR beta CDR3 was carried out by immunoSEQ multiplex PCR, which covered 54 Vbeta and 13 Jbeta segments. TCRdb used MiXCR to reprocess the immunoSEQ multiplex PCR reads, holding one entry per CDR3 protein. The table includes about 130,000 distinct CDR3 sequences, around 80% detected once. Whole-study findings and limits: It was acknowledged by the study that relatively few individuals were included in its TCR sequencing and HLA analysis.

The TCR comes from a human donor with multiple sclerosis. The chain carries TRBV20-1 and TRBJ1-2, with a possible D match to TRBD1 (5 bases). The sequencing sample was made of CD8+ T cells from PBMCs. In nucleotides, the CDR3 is TGCAGTGCTAGACCTCAACAGGCGGACTATGGCTACACCTTC. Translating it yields CSARPQQADYGYTF.